This passage covers 27 T cell receptor beta chains from one sample sequenced in a study of T cells in narcolepsy. Repertoires were generated with immunoSEQ multiplex PCR, while TCRdb's copy carries only in-frame clones and drops some. Of tens of thousands of clones in the sample, roughly 80% were seen once. Sequenced sample: CD45RA- memory CD4+ T cells from PBMCs. These receptors all come from a human donor with narcolepsy.

This clone was observed a single time. V is TRBV4-1 and J is TRBJ1-2; D ambiguous. The CDR3 spans 13 residues. V was clipped by 0 bases and J by 4 bases, with 6 bases between them. Germline lookup yields CDR1 MGHRA and CDR2 YSYEKL. CDR3: CASSQEGSYGYTF. The CDR3, as DNA: TGCGCCAGCAGCCAAGAGGGCAGCTATGGCTACACCTTC.

V and J are TRBV28 and TRBJ1-4, with 7 bases aligning to TRBD1. J lost 0 bases, V lost 5 bases, and 3 bases had no gene match. This CDR3 spans 15 amino acids. The V gene's germline CDR1 is MDHEN and CDR2 SYDVKM. The CDR3 protein is CASSATGATNEKLFF. The CDR3 DNA reads TGTGCCAGCAGTGCAACAGGGGCAACTAATGAAAAACTGTTTTTT.

The chain has TRBV29-1 and TRBJ1-5, with D perhaps TRBD1 (5 bases). Germline CDR1 reads SQVTM; CDR2 reads ANQGSEA. The CDR3 extends over 14 amino acids. Between the trimmed V and J ends, which lost 4 bases and 0 bases, there was a span of 10 bases. The CDR3 coding sequence is TGCAGCGTTGTTGATGGGGGTAGCAATCAGCCCCAGCATTTT. This sequence encodes CSVVDGGSNQPQHF.

The chain is built from TRBV2 and TRBJ1-3; no clear D. With 8 bases removed from V and 4 bases from J, the gap between germline ends came to 6 bases. This CDR3 is 11 amino acids long. Germline CDR1 is SNHLY and CDR2 is FYNNEI. The CDR3 sequence: CASGLGNTIYF. CDR3 bases: TGTGCCAGCGGCCTGGGAAACACCATATATTTT. The full variable domain, completed using reference TRBV2 and TRBJ1-3, is EPEVTQTPSHQVTQMGQEVILRCVPISNHLYFYWYRQILGQKVEFLVSFYNNEISEKSEIFDDQFSVERPDGSNFTLKIRSTKLEDSAMYFCASGLGNTIYFGEGSWLTVV.

This rearrangement joins TRBV7-2 to TRBJ1-1, with TRBD1 matching 7 bases. Germline CDR1 SGHTA, CDR2 FQGNSA. The CDR3 covers 14 residues. J gave up 2 bases and V 1 base, and 1 base lay outside the gene matches. CDR3 DNA sequence: TGTGCCAGCAGCTTAGACAGGGGAAACACTGAAGCTTTCTTT. Protein sequence: CASSLDRGNTEAFF.

The chain is built from TRBV4-1 and TRBJ1-5; D is possibly TRBD1 (5 bases). Germline values: CDR1 MGHRA, CDR2 YSYEKL. With 0 bases removed from V and 0 bases from J, the gap between germline ends came to 15 bases. The CDR3 is 18 amino acids. CDR3 DNA sequence: TGCGCCAGCAGCCAAGATTTTACGGGGGATACTAGCAATCAGCCCCAGCATTTT. This gives the protein CASSQDFTGDTSNQPQHF.

This clone was recorded only once. The V gene is TRBV7-2, the J gene TRBJ1-5; D ambiguous. The germline V gene has CDR1 SGHTA and CDR2 FQGNSA. The CDR3 is 15 residues long. Trimming shortened V by 1 base and J by 5 bases, and 12 bases separated the two germline ends. CDR3 bases: TGTGCCAGCAGCTTAGGGTCGGCGCTAGATCAGCCCCAGCATTTT. Amino acids: CASSLGSALDQPQHF.

The chain uses TRBV7-2 and TRBJ1-1, with 9 bases that match TRBD1. Germline-derived CDR1 and CDR2 are SGHTA and FQGNSA. V was clipped by 5 bases and J by 5 bases; unmatched bases: 9. CDR3 length equals 15 residues. The CDR3 loop reads CASSATGGVRTEAFF. CDR3 nucleotides: TGTGCCAGCAGCGCGACAGGGGGGGTGCGTACTGAAGCTTTCTTT.

The chain joins TRBV28 to TRBJ1-2; possibly TRBD1 for D (6 bases). With 1 base removed from V and 4 bases from J, the gap between germline ends came to 10 bases. CDR1 is MDHEN and CDR2 is SYDVKM in the germline V gene. The CDR3 has 14 residues. For the CDR3, the DNA is TGTGCCAGCAGTTTATTAGGGGGGATCTATGGCTACACCTTC. This translates into CASSLLGGIYGYTF.

This clone was picked up one time. The chain is built from TRBV6-5 and TRBJ2-3; D not resolved. Germline loops: CDR1 MNHEY, CDR2 SVGAGI. This CDR3 is built from 15 residues. V was trimmed by 7 bases and J by 7 bases, leaving 21 bases between them. CDR3 amino acids: CASKTVQHGVNTQYF. For the CDR3, the DNA is TGTGCCAGCAAAACCGTCCAGCATGGTGTTAATACGCAGTATTTT.

The rearrangement uses TRBV6-1 and TRBJ2-2; D ambiguous. The V end lost 7 bases, the J end lost 2 bases, and 5 bases lay between the germline ends. Germline V gene lookup returns CDR1 MNHNS and CDR2 SASEGT. The CDR3 loop spans 12 amino acids. The CDR3 reads CASTGNTGELFF. For the CDR3, the DNA is TGTGCCAGCACAGGAAACACCGGGGAGCTGTTTTTT.

This clone came up once. This rearrangement joins TRBV20-1 to TRBJ1-3; D is unclear. Per the germline V gene, CDR1 is DFQATT and CDR2 is SNEGSKA (reference sequence). The CDR3 runs 11 residues. Trimming cost V 1 base and J 4 bases, with 2 bases left between them. CDR3 residues: CSARVGNTIYF. The DNA for the CDR3 is TGCAGTGCTAGAGTAGGAAACACCATATATTTT.

The CDR3 sequence: CASSVPGQGARGYGYTF. DNA of the CDR3: TGTGCCAGTAGCGTGCCGGGACAGGGGGCGCGAGGCTATGGCTACACCTTC. This rearrangement joins TRBV19 to TRBJ1-2; 12 bases line up with TRBD1. The V gene's germline CDR1 is LNHDA and CDR2 SQIVND (reference sequence). The CDR3 is 17 residues long. With 6 bases clipped from V and 4 bases from J, the junction kept 12 bases outside the gene matches.

For the CDR3, the DNA is TGTGCCAGCAGTGAGCTTGGACAGGGGGTATATGGCTACACCTTC. Protein sequence: CASSELGQGVYGYTF. The chain uses TRBV6-1 and TRBJ1-2, with 10 bases identical to TRBD1. Germline-derived CDR1 and CDR2 are MNHNS and SASEGT. V shed 3 bases, J shed 5 bases, and the junction held 6 bases outside the gene matches. The CDR3 covers 15 residues.

V and J are TRBV11-2 and TRBJ2-1; D uncertain. Germline CDR1 reads SGHAT; CDR2 reads FQNNGV. Trimming shortened V by 2 bases and J by 6 bases, and 5 bases separated the two germline ends. This CDR3 contains 12 residues. CDR3 region: CASSLSLNEQFF. Written as DNA, the CDR3 is TGTGCCAGCAGCTTATCCCTCAATGAGCAGTTCTTC.

The chain couples TRBV6-1 to TRBJ2-7; D perhaps matches TRBD1 (6 bases). Germline CDR1 and CDR2: MNHNS and SASEGT. V shed 4 bases and J shed 4 bases, with 11 bases lying between them. The CDR3 has 13 residues. The CDR3 DNA is TGTGCCAGCAGTGGCCGGACAGTTTACGAGCAGTACGTC. Protein sequence: CASSGRTVYEQYV.

The chain links TRBV5-1 to TRBJ2-3, with 10 bases identical to TRBD2. J lost 0 bases, V lost 5 bases, and 6 bases had no gene match. The germline gives CDR1 SGHRS, CDR2 YFSETQ. The CDR3 contains 16 residues. CDR3 protein: CASRASGGLSTDTQYF. Written as DNA, the CDR3 is TGCGCCAGCAGGGCTAGCGGGGGCCTTAGCACAGATACGCAGTATTTT.

The genes are TRBV5-1 and TRBJ1-1, with D perhaps matching TRBD1 (6 bases). This CDR3 spans 14 amino acids. The germline CDR1 and CDR2 sequences are SGHRS and YFSETQ. With 3 bases removed from V and 2 bases from J, the gap between germline ends came to 11 bases. CDR3 amino acids: CASSWDNINTEAFF. In DNA form, the CDR3 reads TGCGCCAGCAGCTGGGACAACATAAACACTGAAGCTTTCTTT. Full variable domain (outside the CDR3, taken from reference TRBV5-1 and TRBJ1-1): KAGVTQTPRYLIKTRGQQVTLSCSPISGHRSVSWYQQTPGQGLQFLFEYFSETQRNKGNFPGRFSGRQFSNSRSEMNVSTLELGDSALYLCASSWDNINTEAFFGQGTRLTVV.

The rearrangement joins TRBV9 to TRBJ1-2; D is undetermined. Germline lookup yields CDR1 SGDLS and CDR2 YYNGEE. V was shortened by 0 bases and J by 11 bases, with 17 bases between the two germline ends. The CDR3 length is 14 residues. The CDR3 protein is CASSVEDQFGRYTF. In DNA, the CDR3 is TGTGCCAGCAGCGTAGAAGATCAGTTTGGCAGATACACCTTC.

The chain couples TRBV9 to TRBJ1-3; D is unclear. V gave up 3 bases and J gave up 0 bases, with 10 bases separating them. The germline CDR1 and CDR2 sequences are SGDLS and YYNGEE. The CDR3 sequence is 15 residues long. The CDR3 spells CASSGRAFSGNTIYF. CDR3 coding DNA: TGTGCCAGCAGCGGTAGGGCGTTCTCTGGAAACACCATATATTTT.

The gene calls are TRBV5-6 and TRBJ2-3, with D maybe TRBD2 (5 bases). In germline, CDR1 is SGHDT, CDR2 YYEEEE. The CDR3 spans 16 residues. Between the trimmed V and J ends, which lost 4 bases and 5 bases, there was a span of 20 bases. For the CDR3, the DNA is TGTGCCAGCAGCCAGACTCCCGGACTGGTCGAAGATACGCAGTATTTT. Translated, it gives CASSQTPGLVEDTQYF.

The J gene is TRBJ1-2, the V gene TRBV7-2; TRBD1 is a possible D gene (6 bases). This CDR3 spans 16 amino acids. Trimming left V 5 bases short and J 0 bases short, with 16 bases between. Germline CDR1 is SGHTA and CDR2 is FQGNSA. Here the CDR3 DNA reads TGTGCCAGCAGCCTTCACTCGACAGGAGCTAACTATGGCTACACCTTC. Its protein is CASSLHSTGANYGYTF.

The chain combines TRBV18 with TRBJ1-1, with no clear D. Germline V CDR1 and CDR2: KGHSH, LQKENI. CDR3 length: 17 residues. Trimming took off 1 base at V and 0 bases at J, with 15 bases between the two ends. The CDR3 coding sequence is TGTGCCAGCTCACCACGCCCCCGGTCATTGATGAACACTGAAGCTTTCTTT. Translated, it gives CASSPRPRSLMNTEAFF. Looking up the rest from reference TRBV18 and TRBJ1-1 gives the full variable domain: NAGVMQNPRHLVRRRGQEARLRCSPMKGHSHVYWYRQLPEEGLKFMVYLQKENIIDESGMPKERFSAEFPKEGPSILRIQQVVRGDSAAYFCASSPRPRSLMNTEAFFGQGTRLTVV.

This clone was counted a few times. This rearrangement joins TRBV4-2 to TRBJ2-5; no clear D. The CDR3 length is 13 residues. Trimming removed 4 bases at V and 1 base at J, with 7 bases between. Germline CDR1 LGHNA, CDR2 YNFKEQ. CDR3 residues: CASSPGPQETQYF. The CDR3 nucleotides are TGTGCCAGCAGCCCCGGGCCCCAAGAGACCCAGTACTTC.

A note on this clone: One end of the junction varies from germline; a read error may be responsible. V gene TRBV25-1 combines with J gene TRBJ1-2; D remains unclear. Germline V CDR1 and CDR2: MGHDK, SYGVNS. This CDR3 contains 13 residues. CDR3 DNA sequence: TGTGCCGGCAGCCTGGAGGCTAACTATGGCTACACCTTC. Translated: CAGSLEANYGYTF.

V gene TRBV7-8 combines with J gene TRBJ2-7; D might be TRBD2 (5 bases). This CDR3 region has 14 residues. Germline-derived CDR1 and CDR2 are SGHVS and FQNEAQ. V was shortened by 5 bases and J by 6 bases, with 17 bases between the two germline ends. CDR3 protein: CASSRTRKTFEQYF. As DNA, the CDR3 is TGTGCCAGCAGCCGTACTAGGAAAACATTCGAGCAGTACTTC.

The gene calls are TRBV6-6 and TRBJ2-5; 10 bases are a match to TRBD1. Trimming cost V 7 bases and J 2 bases; bases outside gene matches: 7. This CDR3 comprises 15 residues. Germline CDR1 is MNHNY and CDR2 is SVGAGI (reference sequence). The CDR3 DNA sequence: TGTGCCAGCAAAGACAGGGGGCATAGTCAAGAGACCCAGTACTTC. Its translation: CASKDRGHSQETQYF.